The 8 T cell receptor beta chains below were found in one sample sequenced in a study of T cell changes during pregnancy in multiple sclerosis. Sequencing used immunoSEQ multiplex PCR; TCRdb keeps in-frame clones, though not all of them. Of about 92,000 clones listed, about 92% are singletons. The sequencing here drew on peripheral blood, taken in the first trimester of pregnancy. These receptors all come from a female donor with multiple sclerosis, enrolled in a pregnancy study.

This clone turned up a few times. V is TRBV30 and J is TRBJ1-2, with D maybe TRBD1 (5 bases). The V gene's germline CDR1 is GTSNPN and CDR2 SVGIG (reference sequence). The CDR3 contains 13 residues. Between the trimmed V and J ends, which lost 2 bases and 4 bases, there was a span of 11 bases. CDR3 amino acids: CAWSKGRAYGYTF. In DNA, the CDR3 is TGTGCCTGGAGTAAGGGCAGGGCCTATGGCTACACCTTC.

The chain is built from TRBV27 and TRBJ1-1; D possibly corresponds to TRBD1 (6 bases). The CDR3 is made up of 15 amino acids. Trimming stripped 5 bases from V and 5 bases from J, with 18 bases between. CDR1 MNHEY and CDR2 SMNVEV come from the germline V gene (reference sequence). This CDR3 is CASSDRTLLGTEAFF. CDR3 in DNA: TGTGCCAGCAGTGACAGGACACTCCTGGGTACTGAAGCTTTCTTT.

CDR3 in amino acids: CASSLETRYEQYF. The CDR3 DNA is TGCGCCAGCAGCTTGGAGACTAGATACGAGCAGTACTTC. The chain couples TRBV5-1 to TRBJ2-7, with a weak D call TRBD2 (6 bases). The V end was cut by 0 bases, the J end by 4 bases, with 8 bases between. Germline lookup yields CDR1 SGHRS and CDR2 YFSETQ. This CDR3 spans 13 amino acids.

The chain links TRBV2 to TRBJ2-7; 9 bases fit TRBD1. V dropped 7 bases and J dropped 7; count of bases not matched to a gene: 14. There are 15 residues in the CDR3. Germline V gene sequence: CDR1 SNHLY, CDR2 FYNNEI. The CDR3: CASILGTGTVGEQYF. The DNA for the CDR3 is TGTGCCAGCATCCTGGGGACAGGGACCGTTGGGGAGCAGTACTTC.

V is TRBV9 and J is TRBJ2-1, with 9 bases fitting TRBD2. J lost 7 bases, V lost 0 bases, and 11 bases had no gene match. CDR1 is SGDLS, CDR2 YYNGEE, per germline. The CDR3 extends over 17 amino acids. CDR3 amino acids: CASSVGGGRATENEQFF. The CDR3, as DNA: TGTGCCAGCAGCGTAGGCGGCGGGAGGGCGACTGAGAATGAGCAGTTCTTC.

This clone was found a few times. The chain recombines TRBV27 with TRBJ1-5, with 10 positions matching TRBD1. Germline values: CDR1 MNHEY, CDR2 SMNVEV (reference sequence). The CDR3 length is 16 residues. With V trimmed by 6 bases and J by 2 bases, 7 bases remained unmatched. The CDR3 DNA follows: TGTGCCAGCAGATCCGATGGGACAGGGGGCAATCAGCCCCAGCATTTT. This encodes CASRSDGTGGNQPQHF.

J is TRBJ2-1 and V is TRBV28; 7 bases agree with TRBD1. This CDR3 contains 14 residues. V gave up 6 bases and J gave up 7 bases; unmatched junction bases: 9. CDR1 and CDR2 (germline): MDHEN, SYDVKM. CDR3 in amino acids: CASSHRQGRNEQFF. As DNA, the CDR3 is TGTGCCAGCAGCCACCGACAGGGTCGGAATGAGCAGTTCTTC.

The chain uses TRBV9 and TRBJ1-5; D uncertain. Germline V gene data show CDR1 as SGDLS and CDR2 as YYNGEE. This CDR3 contains 14 residues. Trimming left V 0 bases short and J 7 bases short, with 11 bases between. Here the CDR3 reads CASSVDGGPQPQHF. The CDR3 bases are TGTGCCAGCAGCGTAGATGGCGGCCCCCAGCCCCAGCATTTT.